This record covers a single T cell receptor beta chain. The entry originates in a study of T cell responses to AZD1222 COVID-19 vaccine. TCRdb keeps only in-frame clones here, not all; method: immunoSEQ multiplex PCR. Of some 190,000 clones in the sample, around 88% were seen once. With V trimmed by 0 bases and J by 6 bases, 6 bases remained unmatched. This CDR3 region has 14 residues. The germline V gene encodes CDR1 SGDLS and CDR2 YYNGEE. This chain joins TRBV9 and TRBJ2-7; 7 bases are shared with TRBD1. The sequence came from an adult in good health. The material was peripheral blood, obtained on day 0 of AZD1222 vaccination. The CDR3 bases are TGTGCCAGCAGCGTAGTGGCAGGGGGTGGCGAGCAGTACTTC. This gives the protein CASSVVAGGGEQYF.